This T cell receptor beta chain was obtained from a study of cytotoxic CD8 clonotypes in ibrutinib-treated CLL. About the research overall: Overall, around 25 responses were partial and 2 complete; following median approximately 73 months, about 15 patients stayed remitted and roughly twelve progressed. Response samples were taken after a median of about twelve months on treatment, range 6 to 36.

Comment on this clone: Its antigen is currently unknown.

In germline, CDR1 is SNHLY, CDR2 FYNNEI. This CDR3 is 11 amino acids long. Trimming removed 6 bases from V and 3 bases from J, with 6 bases in between. Broader study findings: Public clonotypes were seen rarely and were contracted or stable on treatment. Starting clonality was above that of age-matched healthy donors and tracked circulating CD8+ T-cell counts.

Sequencing was performed with immunoSEQ multiplex PCR; in TCRdb, only in-frame clones are kept and a portion is missing. Of about 130,000 clones in the sample, roughly 85% were seen once. The material was PBMCs, obtained after 24 months of ibrutinib treatment. The TCR comes from a human donor with chronic lymphocytic leukemia. The chain has TRBV2 and TRBJ2-7; tentative D call: TRBD1 (6 bases). CDR3 nucleotides: TGTGCCAGCAGGACAGGCTACGAGCAGTACTTC. Amino acid sequence: CASRTGYEQYF. Supplemented by reference TRBV2 and TRBJ2-7, the full variable domain reads EPEVTQTPSHQVTQMGQEVILRCVPISNHLYFYWYRQILGQKVEFLVSFYNNEISEKSEIFDDQFSVERPDGSNFTLKIRSTKLEDSAMYFCASRTGYEQYFGPGTRLTVT.